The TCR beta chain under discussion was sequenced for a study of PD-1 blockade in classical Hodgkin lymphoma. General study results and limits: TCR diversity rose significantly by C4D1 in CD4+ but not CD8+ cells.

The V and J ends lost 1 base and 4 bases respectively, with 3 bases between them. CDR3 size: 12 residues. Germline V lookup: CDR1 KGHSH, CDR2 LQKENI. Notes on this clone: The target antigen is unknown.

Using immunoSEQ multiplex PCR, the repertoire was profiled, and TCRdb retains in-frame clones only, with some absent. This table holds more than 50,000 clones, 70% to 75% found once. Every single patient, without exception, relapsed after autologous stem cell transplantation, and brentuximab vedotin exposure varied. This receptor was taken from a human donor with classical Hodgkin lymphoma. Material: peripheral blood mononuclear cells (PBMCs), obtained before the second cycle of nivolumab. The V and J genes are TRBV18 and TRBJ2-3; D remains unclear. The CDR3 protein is CASSPRADTQYF. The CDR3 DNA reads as TGTGCCAGCTCACCACGCGCAGATACGCAGTATTTT. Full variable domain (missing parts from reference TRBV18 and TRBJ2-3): NAGVMQNPRHLVRRRGQEARLRCSPMKGHSHVYWYRQLPEEGLKFMVYLQKENIIDESGMPKERFSAEFPKEGPSILRIQQVVRGDSAAYFCASSPRADTQYFGPGTRLTVL.